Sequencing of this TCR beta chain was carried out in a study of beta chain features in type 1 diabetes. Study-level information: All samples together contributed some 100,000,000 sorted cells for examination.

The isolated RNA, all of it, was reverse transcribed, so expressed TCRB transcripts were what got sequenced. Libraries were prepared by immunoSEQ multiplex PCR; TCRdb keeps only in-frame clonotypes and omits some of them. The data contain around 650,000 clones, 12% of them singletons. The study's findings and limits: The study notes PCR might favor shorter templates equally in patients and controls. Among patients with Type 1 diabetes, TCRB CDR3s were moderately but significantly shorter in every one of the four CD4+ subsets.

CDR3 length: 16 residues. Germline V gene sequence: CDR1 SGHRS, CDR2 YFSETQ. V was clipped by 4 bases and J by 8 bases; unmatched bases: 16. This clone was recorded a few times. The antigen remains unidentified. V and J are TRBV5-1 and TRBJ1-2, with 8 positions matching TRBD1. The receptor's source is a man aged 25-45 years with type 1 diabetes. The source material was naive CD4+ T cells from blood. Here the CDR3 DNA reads TGCGCCAGCAGCAAATCCACCCGGGACAGGAGGGAAGGCTACACCTTC. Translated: CASSKSTRDRREGYTF.